The 2 T cell receptor beta chains below come from one sample, sequenced in a study of cytomegalovirus exposure and HLA in healthy donors listed by TCRdb under 2017. Libraries were constructed by the immunoSEQ multiplex PCR assay. For the multiplex PCR, a mixture combining 60 forward primers for TCR Vbeta segments and 13 reverse primers for TCR Jbeta segments was used. As stored in TCRdb, this immuneACCESS dataset retains in-frame rearrangements with V and J assigned. A fraction of the clones does not appear; measured against another copy, unresolved V genes explain less than half of the discrepancy, and the remainder lacks a known reason. The sample table shows roughly 190,000 clones, and roughly 13% are seen once. Jointly, the top ten make up approximately 8.4% of the sample. The source material was PBMCs. The receptor source for this set is a man aged 45 to 65 in good health and CMV-seropositive.

This chain connects TRBV11-3 to TRBJ2-7; 7 positions match TRBD1. The CDR3 loop spans 13 amino acids. With V trimmed by 5 bases and J by 2 bases, 3 bases remained unmatched. The germline V gene encodes CDR1 SGHNT and CDR2 YENEEA. CDR3 in amino acids: CASSTGTAYEQYF. The CDR3 region has the DNA TGTGCCAGCAGCACGGGGACAGCCTACGAGCAGTACTTC. The full variable domain, rest sourced from reference TRBV11-3 and TRBJ2-7, is EAGVVQSPRYKIIEKKQPVAFWCNPISGHNTLYWYLQNLGQGPELLIRYENEEAVDDSQLPKDRFSAERLKGVDSTLKIQPAELGDSAVYLCASSTGTAYEQYFGPGTRLTVT.

A few counts support this clone. The V and J genes are TRBV2 and TRBJ1-4, with 8 bases identical to TRBD1. The ends lost 6 bases at V and 0 bases at J; junction bases unmatched: 12. CDR1 is SNHLY and CDR2 is FYNNEI in the germline V gene. This CDR3 spans 18 amino acids. Here the CDR3 DNA reads TGTGCCAGCAGCGCCGGGACAGGCCGCCGGGCAACTAATGAAAAACTGTTTTTT. As protein: CASSAGTGRRATNEKLFF.